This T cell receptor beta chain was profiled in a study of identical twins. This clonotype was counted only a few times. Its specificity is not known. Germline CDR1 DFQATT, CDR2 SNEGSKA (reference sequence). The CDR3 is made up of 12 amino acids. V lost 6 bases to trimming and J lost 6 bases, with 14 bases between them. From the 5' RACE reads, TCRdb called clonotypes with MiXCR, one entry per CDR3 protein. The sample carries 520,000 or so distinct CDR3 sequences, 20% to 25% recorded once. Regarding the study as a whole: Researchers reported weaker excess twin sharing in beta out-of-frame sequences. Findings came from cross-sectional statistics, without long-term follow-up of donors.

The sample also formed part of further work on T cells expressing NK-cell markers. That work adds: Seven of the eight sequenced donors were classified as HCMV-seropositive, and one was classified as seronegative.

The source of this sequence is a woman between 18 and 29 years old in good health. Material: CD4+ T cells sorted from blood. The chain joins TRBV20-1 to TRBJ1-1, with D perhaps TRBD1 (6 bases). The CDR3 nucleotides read TGCAGTGCGATCCAGGGGTCCGCTGAAGCTTTCTTT. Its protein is CSAIQGSAEAFF.